This T cell receptor (beta chain) emerged from a study of shared clonotypes between healthy human individuals (dated by TCRdb to about 2020). In the study overall: A couple of women and three men aged 18 to 49 years were included in the cohort. Leukapheresis yielded between about 0.9 and 10 billion PBMCs per donor. For each donor, three plates each were used for CD4 naive and CD4 memory, two plates were used for CD8 naive, and one plate was used for CD8 memory. The study deeply sequenced blood TCR repertoires of about 5 healthy adults to estimate repertoire size and the extent of clonotype sharing between individuals. Different laboratories and diverse techniques were used to prepare libraries and sequence TCR repertoires, to increase sequencing depth and limit assay-specific biases. Results the study describes overall, beyond this receptor: Rarefaction of sorted-subset datasets indicated incomplete sequencing despite the large sequencing depth. When a few donors were compared, the shared fraction of clonotypes was around 5% for naive CD4, roughly 3.4% for naive CD8, 2% to 2.5% for memory CD4, and less than 0.45% for memory CD8. The genetic and exposure-history diversity represented was limited by the small number of donors. Only blood was sampled, and tissue TCR repertoires likely differ from those in blood. Compared with non-shared clonotypes, the clonotypes found in all four sorted-subset donors had higher generation probabilities. Based on pairwise subsampling, the degree of clonotype sharing among donors was expected to be affected by sequencing depth. Naive subsets generally had larger estimated clonotype richness than memory subsets.

This clone has more than one count but fewer than ten. It lacks a known antigen. No much larger clone exists at a distance of one base, and base qualities are not known. Healthy HIV-negative adults with no recently reported acute infections or vaccinations were included as donors. Every donor was a Caucasian adult residing in Nashville, Tennessee, USA. CD4+ T cells were enriched by magnetic negative selection; naive cells were then positively selected on CD45RA, and the negative fraction formed the memory subset. Blood was collected by leukapheresis, and PBMCs were isolated by Ficoll-Histopaque density gradient centrifugation and then cryopreserved in liquid nitrogen vapor phase. Analytical flow cytometry was used to check the purity and quantity of each magnetically sorted T cell population. Genomic DNA was isolated from every sorted fraction and measured by UV absorbance on a Nanodrop 2000c. V gives up 0 bases and J gives up 0 bases, and the segment between their germline ends measures 9 bases. The CDR3 has 16 amino acids, counting the end cysteine and phenylalanine. Kept here is only the CDR3 DNA, which spans 48 bases and is read in frame from base 1. CDR1 and CDR2 were assigned from the germline V gene as SGDLS and YYNGEE.

Using the deep immunoSEQ assay, multiplex PCR amplified TCR CDR3 regions from genomic DNA. Extracted genomic DNA from each cell subset was distributed evenly across all wells of several immunoSEQ 96-well plates, and each plate was treated as a replicate. For sorted subsets, about 200 ng genomic DNA, equal to about 30,000 T cell genomes, was loaded into each replicate PCR. The purified libraries were quantified using a Qubit 3.0 fluorometer, sized with a Bioanalyzer 2100, and then quantified again using the KAPA Library Quantification kit. A separate single-read 150-cycle Illumina NextSeq 550 flow cell was used to sequence each immunoSEQ 96-well plate. In the authors' own workflow: Because only junctional sequences without quality scores were contained in the immunoSEQ output, filtering matching that applied to full-length reads could not be performed. Sequences were annotated with PyIR, a Python wrapper for IgBLAST v1.9, and V/J genes and CDR3 were assigned using IMGT germline references. Reads were removed for weak V/J assignments (E-value above 1e-6), missing CDR3, stop codons, out-of-frame junctions, or ambiguous translated residues. V3J clonotypes were defined as sequences sharing an identical inferred V gene, J gene, and CDR3 amino acid sequence. Percentage overlap between repertoires was calculated by dividing the number of shared unique clonotypes by the size of the smaller repertoire. RTK rarefaction, the Chao1 estimator, and Recon v2.1 estimates of unobserved clonotypes were used to assess repertoire richness. Generation probabilities were computed with OLGA for all TCRbeta clonotypes obtained by the gDNA method from four donors. Entries here come from immuneACCESS through TCRdb and include only in-frame sequences with V and J called. Some clones fail to appear in such tables; in the studies checked, an unresolved V gene covers under half of the shortfall, and the cause of the remainder is unknown. Clonal size and the V and J genes are those of that table, whereas D and trimming came from the DNA. Counted in this sample were more than 550,000 clones; about two thirds of them appeared once. Roughly 1.8% of the sample comes from the top ten.

The sequenced sample was memory CD4+ T cells sorted from blood. This specimen's cell subset or site label, per the study, means: CD45RA-negative fraction. This receptor was taken from a woman aged 25 to 45 in good health. The sequence is built from TRBV9 and TRBJ2-2, and the D gene may be TRBD2, 6 bases matching. The CDR3 corresponds to CASSVVPSANTGELFF. The nucleotide sequence reads TGTGCCAGCAGCGTAGTACCTAGCGCGAACACCGGGGAGCTGTTTTTT.